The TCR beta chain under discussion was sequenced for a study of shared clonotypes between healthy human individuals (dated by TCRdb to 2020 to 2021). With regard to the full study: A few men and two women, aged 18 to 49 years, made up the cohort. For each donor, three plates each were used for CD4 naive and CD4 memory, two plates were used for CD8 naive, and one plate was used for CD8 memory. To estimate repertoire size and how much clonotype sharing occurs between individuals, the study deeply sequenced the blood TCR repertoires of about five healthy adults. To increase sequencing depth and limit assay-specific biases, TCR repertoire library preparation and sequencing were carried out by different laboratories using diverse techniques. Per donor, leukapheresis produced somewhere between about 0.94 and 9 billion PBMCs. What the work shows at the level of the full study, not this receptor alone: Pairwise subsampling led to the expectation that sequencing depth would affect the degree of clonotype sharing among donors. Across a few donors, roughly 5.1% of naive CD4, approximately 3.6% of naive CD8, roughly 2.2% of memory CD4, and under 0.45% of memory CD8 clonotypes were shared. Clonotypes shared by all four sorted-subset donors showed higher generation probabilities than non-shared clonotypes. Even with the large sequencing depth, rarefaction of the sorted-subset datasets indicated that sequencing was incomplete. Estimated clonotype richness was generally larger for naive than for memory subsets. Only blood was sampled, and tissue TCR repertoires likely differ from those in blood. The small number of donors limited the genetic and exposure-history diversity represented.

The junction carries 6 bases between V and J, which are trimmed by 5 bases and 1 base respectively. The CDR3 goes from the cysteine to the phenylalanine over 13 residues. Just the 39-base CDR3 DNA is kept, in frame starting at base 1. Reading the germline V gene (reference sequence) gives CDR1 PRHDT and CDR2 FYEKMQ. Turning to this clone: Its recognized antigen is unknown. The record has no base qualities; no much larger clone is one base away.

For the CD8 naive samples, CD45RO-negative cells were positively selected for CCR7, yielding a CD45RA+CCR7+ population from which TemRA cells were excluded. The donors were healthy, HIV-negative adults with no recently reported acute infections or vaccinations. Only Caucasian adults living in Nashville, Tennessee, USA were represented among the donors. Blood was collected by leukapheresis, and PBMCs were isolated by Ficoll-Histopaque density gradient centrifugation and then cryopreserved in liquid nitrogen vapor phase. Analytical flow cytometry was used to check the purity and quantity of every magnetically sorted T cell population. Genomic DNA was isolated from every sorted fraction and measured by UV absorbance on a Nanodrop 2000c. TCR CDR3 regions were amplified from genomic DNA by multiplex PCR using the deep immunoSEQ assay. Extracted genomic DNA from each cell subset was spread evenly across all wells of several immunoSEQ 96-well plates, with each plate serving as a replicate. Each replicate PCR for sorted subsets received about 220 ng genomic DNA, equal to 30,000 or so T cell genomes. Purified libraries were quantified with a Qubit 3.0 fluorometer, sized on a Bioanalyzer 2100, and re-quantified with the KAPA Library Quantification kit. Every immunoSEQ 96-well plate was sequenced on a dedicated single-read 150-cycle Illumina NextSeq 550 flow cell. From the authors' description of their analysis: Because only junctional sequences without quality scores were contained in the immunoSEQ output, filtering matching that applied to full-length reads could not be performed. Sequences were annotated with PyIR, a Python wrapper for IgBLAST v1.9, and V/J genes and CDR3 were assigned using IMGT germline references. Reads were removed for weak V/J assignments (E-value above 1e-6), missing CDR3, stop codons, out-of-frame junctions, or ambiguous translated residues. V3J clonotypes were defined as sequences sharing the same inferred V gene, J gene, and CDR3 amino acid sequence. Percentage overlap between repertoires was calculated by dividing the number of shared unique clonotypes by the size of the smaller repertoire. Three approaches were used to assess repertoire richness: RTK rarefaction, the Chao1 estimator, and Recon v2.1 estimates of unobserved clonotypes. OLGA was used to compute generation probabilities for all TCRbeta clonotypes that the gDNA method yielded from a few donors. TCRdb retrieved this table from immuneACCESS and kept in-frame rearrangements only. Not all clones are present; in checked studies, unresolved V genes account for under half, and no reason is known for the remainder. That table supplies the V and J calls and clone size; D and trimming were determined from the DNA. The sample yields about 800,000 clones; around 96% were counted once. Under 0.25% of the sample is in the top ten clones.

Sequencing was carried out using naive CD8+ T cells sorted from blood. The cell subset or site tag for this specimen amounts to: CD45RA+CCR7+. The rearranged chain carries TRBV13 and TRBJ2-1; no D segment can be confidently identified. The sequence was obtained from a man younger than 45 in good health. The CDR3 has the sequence CASSLTSYNEQFF. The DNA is TGTGCCAGCAGCCTCACGTCCTACAATGAGCAGTTCTTC.